A selection of T cell receptor beta chains follows, all from one sample in a study of control samples from healthy donors and cancer patients. Sequenced by immunoSEQ multiplex PCR; TCRdb stores in-frame clones only, minus some. The data show around 22,000 clones, with around 85% seen just once and over 35% held by the top ten. The sequenced sample consisted of PBMCs. The receptors here all came from a man aged 55 to 70 with head and neck cancer. Each CDR3 is given with its conserved first and last residue. A D gene is named only where the DNA matches it firmly. Size is omitted from some rows. Given values are once, few, many or a class for expanded clones.

>NA|TRBV7-2|TRBJ1-5|few
CASSTMGNQPQHF
TGTGCCAGCAGCACCATGGGCAATCAGCCCCAGCATTTT
>NA|TRBV19|TRBJ2-1|few
CASSIVSGGGYNEQFF
TGTGCCAGTAGTATAGTCTCTGGGGGCGGGTACAATGAGCAGTTCTTC
>NA|TRBV3-1/TRBV3-2|TRBJ1-1|NA
CASSLGVNTEAFF
TGTGCCAGCAGCCTAGGGGTGAACACTGAAGCTTTCTTT
>NA|TRBV4-1|TRBJ1-4|NA
CASRDLGRATNEKLFF
TGCGCCAGCCGGGACCTTGGCCGAGCAACTAATGAAAAACTGTTTTTT
>TRBD1|TRBV18|TRBJ1-1|NA
CASKGQGDTEAFF
TGTGCCAGTAAGGGACAGGGCGACACTGAAGCTTTCTTT
>NA|TRBV11-1|TRBJ1-1|NA
CASSLDTEAFF
TGTGCCAGCAGCTTGGACACTGAAGCTTTCTTT
>TRBD1|TRBV5-1|TRBJ1-1|NA
CASSLGSGGLDTEAFF
TGCGCCAGCAGCTTGGGATCAGGGGGTTTGGACACTGAAGCTTTCTTT
>NA|TRBV2|TRBJ1-3|NA
CASSEGSKSF
TGTGCCAGCAGTGAAGGTTCTAAGAGTTTT
>NA|TRBV5-6|TRBJ2-5|NA
CASSVRDPHSETQYF
TGTGCCAGCAGCGTCCGGGACCCTCATTCAGAGACCCAGTACTTC
>NA|TRBV7-9|TRBJ1-1|NA
CASSSSMNTEAFF
TGTGCCAGCAGCTCCTCCATGAACACTGAAGCTTTCTTT
>TRBD2|TRBV18|TRBJ2-3|NA
CASSPQQRGGTDTQYF
TGTGCCAGCTCACCACAGCAGCGGGGGGGCACAGATACGCAGTATTTT
>NA|TRBV28|TRBJ2-5|NA
CASSGDRGTEQETQYF
TGTGCCAGCAGTGGCGACCGGGGGACGGAGCAAGAGACCCAGTACTTC
>NA|TRBV20-1|TRBJ2-1|NA
CSAPFYNEQFF
TGCAGTGCTCCTTTCTACAATGAGCAGTTCTTC
>NA|TRBV9|TRBJ2-2|NA
CASSVGRGYTGELFF
TGTGCCAGCAGCGTAGGCAGGGGATACACCGGGGAGCTGTTTTTT
>NA|TRBV6-5|TRBJ1-3|NA
CASTERGTDTIYF
TGTGCCAGCACCGAAAGGGGGACCGACACCATATATTTT
>NA|TRBV19|TRBJ2-2|NA
CASSMGQLTGELFF
TGTGCCAGTAGTATGGGGCAGCTAACCGGGGAGCTGTTTTTT